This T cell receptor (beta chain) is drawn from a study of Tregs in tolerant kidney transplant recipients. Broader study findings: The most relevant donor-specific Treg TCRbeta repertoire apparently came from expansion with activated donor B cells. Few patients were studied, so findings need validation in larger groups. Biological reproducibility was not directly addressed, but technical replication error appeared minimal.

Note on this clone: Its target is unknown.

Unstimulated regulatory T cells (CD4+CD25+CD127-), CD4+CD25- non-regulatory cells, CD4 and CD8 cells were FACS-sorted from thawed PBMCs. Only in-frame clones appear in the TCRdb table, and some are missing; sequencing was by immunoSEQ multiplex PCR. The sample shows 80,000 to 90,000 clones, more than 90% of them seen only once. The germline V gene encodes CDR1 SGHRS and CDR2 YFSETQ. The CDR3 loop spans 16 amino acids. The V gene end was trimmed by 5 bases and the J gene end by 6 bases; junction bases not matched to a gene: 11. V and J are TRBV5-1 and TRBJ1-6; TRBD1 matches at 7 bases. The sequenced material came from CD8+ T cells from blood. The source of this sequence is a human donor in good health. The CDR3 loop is CASRTLPGQINSPLHF. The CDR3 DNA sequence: TGCGCCAGCAGAACCCTACCGGGACAGATTAATTCACCCCTCCACTTT.